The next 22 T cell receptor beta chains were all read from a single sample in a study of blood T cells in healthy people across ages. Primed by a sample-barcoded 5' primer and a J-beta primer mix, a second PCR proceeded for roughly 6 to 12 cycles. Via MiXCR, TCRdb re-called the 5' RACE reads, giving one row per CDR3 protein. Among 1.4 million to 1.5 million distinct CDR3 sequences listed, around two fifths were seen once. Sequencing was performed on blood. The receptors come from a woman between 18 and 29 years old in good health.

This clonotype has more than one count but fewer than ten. The DNA for the CDR3 is TGTGCCAGCTCACCACCGGATACTAAGACCCAGTACTTC. Protein sequence: CASSPPDTKTQYF. The chain recombines TRBV18 with TRBJ2-5; D not certain. In germline, CDR1 is KGHSH, CDR2 LQKENI. The CDR3 is made up of 13 amino acids. Deletions cut 0 bases from V and 6 bases from J, with 8 bases between.

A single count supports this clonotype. The CDR3 DNA reads TGTGCCAGCAGTTTTATAGCCAAAAACATTCAGTACTTC. Protein product: CASSFIAKNIQYF. The gene calls are TRBV28 and TRBJ2-4; D ambiguous. V lost 3 bases and J 0 bases, leaving 3 bases between the germline ends. The CDR3 loop spans 13 amino acids. Per the germline V gene, CDR1 is MDHEN and CDR2 is SYDVKM.

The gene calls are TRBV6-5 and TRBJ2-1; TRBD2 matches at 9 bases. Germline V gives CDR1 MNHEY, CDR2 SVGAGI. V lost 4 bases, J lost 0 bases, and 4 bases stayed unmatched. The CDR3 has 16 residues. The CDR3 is CASSFRTSASYNEQFF. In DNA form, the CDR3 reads TGTGCCAGCAGTTTCAGGACTAGCGCCTCCTACAATGAGCAGTTCTTC.

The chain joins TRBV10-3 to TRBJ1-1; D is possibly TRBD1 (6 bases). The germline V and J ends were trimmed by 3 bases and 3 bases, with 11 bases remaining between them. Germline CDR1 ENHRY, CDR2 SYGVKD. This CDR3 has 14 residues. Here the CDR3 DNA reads TGTGCCATCAGTGAACAGGGTGGGGACACTGAAGCTTTCTTT. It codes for CAISEQGGDTEAFF.

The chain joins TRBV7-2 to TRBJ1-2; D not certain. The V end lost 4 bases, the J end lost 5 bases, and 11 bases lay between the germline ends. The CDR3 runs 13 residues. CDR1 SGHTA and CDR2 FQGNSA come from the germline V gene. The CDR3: CASSSTWVYGYTF. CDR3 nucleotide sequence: TGTGCCAGCAGCTCCACCTGGGTTTATGGCTACACCTTC.

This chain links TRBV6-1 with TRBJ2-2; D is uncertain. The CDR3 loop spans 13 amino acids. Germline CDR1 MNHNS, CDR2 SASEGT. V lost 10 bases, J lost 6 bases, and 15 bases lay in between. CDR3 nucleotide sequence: TGTGCCACGTTTCCGAGCATAGCCGGGGAGCTGTTTTTT. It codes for CATFPSIAGELFF.

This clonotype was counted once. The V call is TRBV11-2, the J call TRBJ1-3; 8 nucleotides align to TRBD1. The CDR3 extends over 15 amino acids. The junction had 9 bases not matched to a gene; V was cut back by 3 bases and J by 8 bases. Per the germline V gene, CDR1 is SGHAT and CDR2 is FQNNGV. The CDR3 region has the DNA TGTGCCAGCAGCTTGGAAGGACAGGGCTCGGACACCATATATTTT. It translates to CASSLEGQGSDTIYF.

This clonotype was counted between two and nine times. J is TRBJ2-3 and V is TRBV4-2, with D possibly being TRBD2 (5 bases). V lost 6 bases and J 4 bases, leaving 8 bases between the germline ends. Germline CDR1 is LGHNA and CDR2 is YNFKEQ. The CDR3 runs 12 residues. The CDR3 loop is CASSTRADTQYF. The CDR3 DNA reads TGTGCCAGCAGTACTAGAGCAGATACGCAGTATTTT.

Here the CDR3 reads CASSRGGLVPLTDTQYF. CDR3 DNA sequence: TGTGCCAGCAGCCGGGGGGGACTAGTCCCCCTCACAGATACGCAGTATTTT. This chain connects TRBV11-3 to TRBJ2-3; 8 positions agree with TRBD2. The germline gives CDR1 SGHNT, CDR2 YENEEA. The length of the CDR3 is 17 residues. With V trimmed by 5 bases and J by 2 bases, 12 bases remained unmatched.

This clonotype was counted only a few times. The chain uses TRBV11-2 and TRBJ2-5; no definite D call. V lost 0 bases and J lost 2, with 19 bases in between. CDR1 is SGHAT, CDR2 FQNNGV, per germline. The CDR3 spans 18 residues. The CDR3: CASSLDLASIGGQETQYF. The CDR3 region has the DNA TGTGCCAGCAGCTTAGATTTGGCCAGTATAGGTGGACAAGAGACCCAGTACTTC.

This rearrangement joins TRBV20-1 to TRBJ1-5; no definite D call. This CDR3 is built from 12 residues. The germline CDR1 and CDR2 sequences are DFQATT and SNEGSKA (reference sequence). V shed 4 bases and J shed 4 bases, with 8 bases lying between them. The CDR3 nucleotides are TGCAGTGCTACGCCGGCAAATCAGCCCCAGCATTTT. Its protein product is CSATPANQPQHF.

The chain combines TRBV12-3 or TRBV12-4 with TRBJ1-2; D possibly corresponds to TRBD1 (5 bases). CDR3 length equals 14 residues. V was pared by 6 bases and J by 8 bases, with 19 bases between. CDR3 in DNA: TGTGCCAGCAGGCCACAGGTCCCCTGGGAAGGCTACACCTTC. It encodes CASRPQVPWEGYTF.

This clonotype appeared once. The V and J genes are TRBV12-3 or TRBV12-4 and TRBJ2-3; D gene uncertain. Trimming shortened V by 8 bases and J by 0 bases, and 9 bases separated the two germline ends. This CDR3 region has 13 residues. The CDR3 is CASVAQSTDTQYF. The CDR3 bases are TGTGCCAGCGTTGCTCAAAGCACAGATACGCAGTATTTT.

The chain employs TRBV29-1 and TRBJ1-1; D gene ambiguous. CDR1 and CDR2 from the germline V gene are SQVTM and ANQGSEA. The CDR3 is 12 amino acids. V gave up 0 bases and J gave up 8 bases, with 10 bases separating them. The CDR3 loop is CSVEDRMREAFF. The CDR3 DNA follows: TGCAGCGTTGAAGATCGGATGAGAGAAGCTTTCTTT.

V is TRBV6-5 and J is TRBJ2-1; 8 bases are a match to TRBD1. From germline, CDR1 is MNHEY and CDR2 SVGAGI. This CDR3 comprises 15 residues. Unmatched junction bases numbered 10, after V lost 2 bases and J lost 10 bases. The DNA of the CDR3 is TGTGCCAGCAGTTACCGTGACAGGGGTGGTTGCGAGCAGTTCTTC. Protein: CASSYRDRGGCEQFF.

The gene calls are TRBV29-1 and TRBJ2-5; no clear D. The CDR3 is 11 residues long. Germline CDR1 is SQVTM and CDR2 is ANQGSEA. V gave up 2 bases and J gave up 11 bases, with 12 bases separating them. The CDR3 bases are TGCAGCGTTGAAACGGAGAATGGGCAGTACTTC. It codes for CSVETENGQYF. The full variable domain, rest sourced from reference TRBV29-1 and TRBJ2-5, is SAVISQKPSRDICQRGTSLTIQCQVDSQVTMMFWYRQQPGQSLTLIATANQGSEATYESGFVIDKFPISRPNLTFSTLTVSNMSPEDSSIYLCSVETENGQYFGPGTRLLVL.

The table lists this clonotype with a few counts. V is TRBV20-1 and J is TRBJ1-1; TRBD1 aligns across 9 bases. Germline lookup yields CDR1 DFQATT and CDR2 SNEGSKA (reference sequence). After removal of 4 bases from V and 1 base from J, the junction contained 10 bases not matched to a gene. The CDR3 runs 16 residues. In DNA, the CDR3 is TGCAGTGCTACTACCGGGACAGGGAGTGGGAACACTGAAGCTTTCTTT. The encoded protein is CSATTGTGSGNTEAFF.

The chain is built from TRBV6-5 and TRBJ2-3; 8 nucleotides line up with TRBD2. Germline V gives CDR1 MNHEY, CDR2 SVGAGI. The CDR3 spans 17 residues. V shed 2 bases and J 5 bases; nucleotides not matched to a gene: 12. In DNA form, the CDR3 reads TGTGCCAGCAGTTACGTCGGGAGGGCACTGATGGGAGATACGCAGTATTTT. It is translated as CASSYVGRALMGDTQYF.

CDR3 sequence reads: CASSVIGGNYGYTF. CDR3 nucleotides: TGTGCCAGCAGTGTAATCGGGGGTAACTATGGCTACACCTTC. V usage is TRBV27 and J usage is TRBJ1-2, with D perhaps TRBD1 (5 bases). The CDR3 has 14 amino acids. Germline V gives CDR1 MNHEY, CDR2 SMNVEV (reference sequence). Trimming removed 5 bases at V and 1 base at J, with 11 bases between.

The CDR3 sequence is CASSRILWRVDNEQFF. CDR3 DNA sequence: TGTGCCAGCAGCCGGATTCTTTGGCGAGTTGACAATGAGCAGTTCTTC. This chain links TRBV7-2 with TRBJ2-1; the D is unclear. Looked up from germline, CDR1 is SGHTA and CDR2 is FQGNSA. V was trimmed by 5 bases and J by 5 bases, leaving 19 bases between them. CDR3 length: 16 amino acids.

The CDR3, as DNA: TGCAGTGCTAGCTTGGGGACTAGCGGGATAATACCCCAAAACATTCAGTACTTC. Encoded protein: CSASLGTSGIIPQNIQYF. The chain combines TRBV20-1 with TRBJ2-7; 13 bases align to TRBD2. Matching the DNA end better, TRBJ2-4 makes the J call doubtful. This CDR3 has 18 amino acids. Germline CDR1 is DFQATT and CDR2 is SNEGSKA (reference sequence).

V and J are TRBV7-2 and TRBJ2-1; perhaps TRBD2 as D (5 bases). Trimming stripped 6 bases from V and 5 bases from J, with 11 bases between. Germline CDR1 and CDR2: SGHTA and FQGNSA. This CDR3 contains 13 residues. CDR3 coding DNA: TGTGCCAGCAGGGCGGGTTCCAACAATGAGCAGTTCTTC. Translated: CASRAGSNNEQFF.